Shown below are 5 T cell receptor beta chains from a single sample sequenced in a study of blood T cell repertoires in COVID-19. Clones were sequenced by immunoSEQ multiplex PCR, and TCRdb holds only the in-frame ones, with some missing. This table has just under 350,000 clones, around 83% appearing once. The sample was peripheral blood. These receptors were collected from a man aged 25 to 40 with active or convalescent COVID-19.

The V gene is TRBV28, the J gene TRBJ1-5, with a possible D match to TRBD1 (5 bases). With 6 bases removed from V and 0 bases from J, the gap between germline ends came to 15 bases. The length of the CDR3 is 16 residues. Germline CDR1 reads MDHEN; CDR2 reads SYDVKM. CDR3 nucleotide sequence: TGTGCCAGCAGGACAGCCGAATTTTATAGCAATCAGCCCCAGCATTTT. It is translated as CASRTAEFYSNQPQHF. Filled out from reference TRBV28 and TRBJ1-5, the complete variable domain reads DVKVTQSSRYLVKRTGEKVFLECVQDMDHENMFWYRQDPGLGLRLIYFSYDVKMKEKGDIPEGYSVSREKKERFSLILESASTNQTSMYLCASRTAEFYSNQPQHFGDGTRLSIL.

In the case of this clone: Germline is not matched at one junction end, which may reflect a read error. The chain is built from TRBV6-5 and TRBJ2-1, with TRBD2 matching 7 bases. CDR1 is MNHEY, CDR2 SVGAGI, per germline. The CDR3 loop spans 15 amino acids. DNA of the CDR3: TGTGCCAGCACTTACCGGGGGGAGGGAAGGAATGAGCAGTTCTTC. Translated: CASTYRGEGRNEQFF.

This clone occurred many times. The chain couples TRBV11-2 to TRBJ2-7; perhaps TRBD2 as D (6 bases). CDR1 is SGHAT and CDR2 is FQNNGV in the germline V gene. The V gene lost 3 bases and the J gene lost 3 bases, with 12 bases spanning the gap. CDR3 length: 14 residues. The CDR3 DNA is TGTGCCAGCAGCTTGGGACTTTCCAGCTACGAGCAGTACTTC. It is translated as CASSLGLSSYEQYF.

The chain employs TRBV28 and TRBJ1-6; D might be TRBD1 (6 bases). CDR3 size: 14 residues. V was shortened by 8 bases and J by 7 bases, with 15 bases between the two germline ends. Per germline, CDR1 MDHEN and CDR2 SYDVKM. CDR3 sequence: CASVRGIVNSPLHF. Here the CDR3 DNA reads TGTGCCAGCGTAAGGGGGATCGTCAATTCACCCCTCCACTTT.

The gene calls are TRBV7-2 and TRBJ2-1; D is uncertain. Deletions cut 1 base from V and 6 bases from J, with 10 bases between. The CDR3 length is 14 residues. Germline V gene data show CDR1 as SGHTA and CDR2 as FQGNSA. The CDR3 sequence: CASSLGTRFNEQFF. CDR3 DNA sequence: TGTGCCAGCAGCTTAGGTACTCGGTTCAATGAGCAGTTCTTC.